This T cell receptor (beta chain) was obtained from a study of T cell responses to AZD1222 COVID-19 vaccine. The CDR3 contains 13 residues. Germline assignment: CDR1 MNHEY and CDR2 SMNVEV (reference sequence). Trimming left V 5 bases short and J 4 bases short, with 11 bases between. Study observations and caveats: Reportedly, nearly half the spike-specific TCRs target unmutated variant regions. The study identified only five to seven AZD1222 recipients as seropositive at baseline. Clonal diversity was possibly underestimated, and white British individuals and females predominated among donors.

TCRdb's copy holds only in-frame clones and misses some; the assay was immunoSEQ multiplex PCR. Of 110,000 to 150,000 clones listed, more than 75% are singletons. Remarks on this clone: Its antigen remains unknown.

Pooled samples include second doses given at about 4 or 12 weeks. This sample comprised peripheral blood, obtained 28 days after the second AZD1222 dose. The chain couples TRBV27 to TRBJ1-2; a weak D match, TRBD1 (5 bases). The clonotype comes from an adult who received the AZD1222 COVID-19 vaccine. The DNA of the CDR3 is TGTGCCAGCAGTATCAGGGAGGGCTATGGCTACACCTTC. Translated: CASSIREGYGYTF.